This T cell receptor (beta chain) was retrieved from a study of blood T cell repertoires in COVID-19. CDR1 and CDR2 (germline): LGHNA, YNFKEQ. Trimming stripped 1 base from V and 3 bases from J, with 12 bases between. CDR3 length: 15 residues. As originally analysed: Counts of nucleated cells, estimated from reference gene primer amplification, were obtained. Method: immunoSEQ multiplex PCR; TCRdb's copy keeps in-frame clones and lacks some. The D gene and trimming were derived from the DNA, and the V and J assignments and clone size from that table. The profile shows about 210,000 clones, approximately 82% of them singletons.

The source of this sequence is a woman in her forties with acute or convalescent COVID-19. This chain uses TRBV4-2 with TRBJ1-1, with D possibly TRBD1 on 6 matching bases. Material: peripheral blood. CDR3 sequence: CASSQVSGADTEAFF. The CDR3 DNA follows: TGTGCCAGCAGCCAAGTGTCAGGGGCGGACACTGAAGCTTTCTTT.